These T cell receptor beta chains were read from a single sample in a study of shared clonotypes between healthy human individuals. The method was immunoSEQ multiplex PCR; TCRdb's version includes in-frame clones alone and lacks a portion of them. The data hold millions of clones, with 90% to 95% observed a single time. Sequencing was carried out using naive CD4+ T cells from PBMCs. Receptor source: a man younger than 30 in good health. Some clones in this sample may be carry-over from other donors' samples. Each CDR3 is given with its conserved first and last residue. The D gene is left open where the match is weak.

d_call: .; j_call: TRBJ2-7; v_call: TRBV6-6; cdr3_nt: TGTGCCAGCAGTTACTCTAGAGGGGGAGAGTACGAGCAGTACTTC; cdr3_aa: CASSYSRGGEYEQYF
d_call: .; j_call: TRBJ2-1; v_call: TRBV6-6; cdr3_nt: TGTGCCAGCAGTTACATCATAGGTCTTGAGCAGTTCTTC; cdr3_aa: CASSYIIGLEQFF
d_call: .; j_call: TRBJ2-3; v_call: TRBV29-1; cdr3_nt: TGCAGCGTTGAAGCCAGGGTCACAGATACGCAGTATTTT; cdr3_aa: CSVEARVTDTQYF
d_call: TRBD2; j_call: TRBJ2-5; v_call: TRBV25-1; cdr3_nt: TGTGCCAGCAGTGAGGCCAGCGGGAAATTCGAGACCCAGTACTTC; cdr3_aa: CASSEASGKFETQYF
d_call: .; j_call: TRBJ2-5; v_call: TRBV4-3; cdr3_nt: TGCGCCAGCAGCCAAGAAGGGCGGGGACAAGAGACCCAGTACTTC; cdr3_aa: CASSQEGRGQETQYF
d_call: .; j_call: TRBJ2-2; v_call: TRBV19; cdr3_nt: TGTGCCAGTAGTATAGACTCGGCCGCCGGGGAGCTGTTTTTT; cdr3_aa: CASSIDSAAGELFF
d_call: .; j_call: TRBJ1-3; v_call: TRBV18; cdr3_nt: TGTGCCAGCTCACCCCTGACAGGAGACTCTGGAAACACCATATATTTT; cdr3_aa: CASSPLTGDSGNTIYF
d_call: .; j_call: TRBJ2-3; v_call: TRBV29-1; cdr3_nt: TGCAGCGTTGCGGGGTCCTCGTTTTCGAGCACAGATACGCAGTATTTT; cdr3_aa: CSVAGSSFSSTDTQYF
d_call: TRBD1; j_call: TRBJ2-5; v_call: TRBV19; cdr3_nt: TGTGCCAGTAGTGGGACAGGGGTAGGGGAGACCCAGTACTTC; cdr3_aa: CASSGTGVGETQYF
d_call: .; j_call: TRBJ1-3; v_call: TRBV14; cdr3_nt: TGTGCCAGCAGCCAGACCAGAAACACCATATATTTT; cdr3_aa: CASSQTRNTIYF
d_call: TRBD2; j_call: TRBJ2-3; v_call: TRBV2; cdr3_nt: TGTGCCAGCAAAACGGGGCTAGCGGGAGTCACAGATACGCAGTATTTT; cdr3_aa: CASKTGLAGVTDTQYF